The next 13 T cell receptor beta chains were all read from a single sample in a study of blood T cell repertoires in COVID-19. TCRdb's table, derived via immunoSEQ multiplex PCR, lists solely in-frame clones and lacks some. The sample carries approximately 490,000 clones, around 90% recorded once. The sample consisted of PBMCs or T cells enriched from blood (not recorded which). These receptors were obtained from a woman aged 18-30 years who had recovered from COVID-19.

The V call is TRBV7-2, the J call TRBJ2-1; D possibly corresponds to TRBD2 (6 bases). Germline V lookup: CDR1 SGHTA, CDR2 FQGNSA. Trimming shortened V by 1 base and J by 5 bases, and 6 bases separated the two germline ends. The CDR3 loop spans 13 amino acids. This CDR3 reads CASSLERDNEQFF. CDR3 in DNA: TGTGCCAGCAGCTTAGAGCGGGACAATGAGCAGTTCTTC.

J is TRBJ1-6 and V is TRBV7-2, with 7 nucleotides matching TRBD1. The V gene end was trimmed by 4 bases and the J gene end by 2 bases; junction bases not matched to a gene: 2. There are 15 residues in the CDR3. Germline CDR1 and CDR2: SGHTA and FQGNSA. The DNA for the CDR3 is TGTGCCAGCAGCTCCCAGGGGGCCTATAATTCACCCCTCCACTTT. It specifies CASSSQGAYNSPLHF. The variable domain in full, with the rest retrieved from reference TRBV7-2 and TRBJ1-6, is GAGVSQSPSNKVTEKGKDVELRCDPISGHTALYWYRQSLGQGLEFLIYFQGNSAPDKSGLPSDRFSAERTGGSVSTLTIQRTQQEDSAVYLCASSSQGAYNSPLHFGNGTRLTVT.

V usage is TRBV10-3 and J usage is TRBJ2-1; D is possibly TRBD1 (6 bases). Germline CDR1 ENHRY, CDR2 SYGVKD. The V end lost 3 bases, the J end lost 2 bases, and 20 bases lay between the germline ends. The CDR3 spans 18 residues. The CDR3 loop reads CAISDGSSAGAPYNEQFF. Here the CDR3 DNA reads TGTGCCATCAGTGACGGGTCCTCGGCAGGGGCCCCCTACAATGAGCAGTTCTTC.

V and J are TRBV2 and TRBJ1-1; the match to TRBD1 covers 7 bases. J lost 5 bases, V lost 9 bases, and 9 bases had no gene match. Germline-derived CDR1 and CDR2 are SNHLY and FYNNEI. The CDR3 is 13 amino acids. The CDR3 reads CASGGKGATEAFF. DNA for the CDR3: TGTGCCAGTGGGGGGAAGGGGGCTACTGAAGCTTTCTTT. The entire variable domain, with the rest obtained from reference TRBV2 and TRBJ1-1, is as follows: EPEVTQTPSHQVTQMGQEVILRCVPISNHLYFYWYRQILGQKVEFLVSFYNNEISEKSEIFDDQFSVERPDGSNFTLKIRSTKLEDSAMYFCASGGKGATEAFFGQGTRLTVV.

This chain's CDR3 is CAWDTGSGNTIYF. As DNA, the CDR3 is TGTGCCTGGGATACAGGGTCAGGAAACACCATATATTTT. J is TRBJ1-3 and V is TRBV30, with D possibly TRBD1 on 6 matching bases. V lost 5 bases to trimming and J lost 4 bases, with 12 bases between them. This CDR3 is 13 amino acids long. The germline V gene encodes CDR1 GTSNPN and CDR2 SVGIG (reference sequence).

V is TRBV19 and J is TRBJ2-2; tentatively, D is TRBD2 (5 bases). Germline-derived CDR1 and CDR2 are LNHDA and SQIVND (reference sequence). The V gene lost 2 bases and the J gene lost 3 bases, with 16 bases spanning the gap. The CDR3 totals 17 residues. The chain's CDR3 is CASSISPYREYTGELFF. CDR3 bases: TGTGCCAGTAGTATATCCCCTTATCGGGAATACACCGGGGAGCTGTTTTTT.

This clone has only one observation. The chain recombines TRBV18 with TRBJ2-7; D might be TRBD1 (6 bases). Germline V gene sequence: CDR1 KGHSH, CDR2 LQKENI. The CDR3 totals 13 residues. V lost 6 bases to trimming and J lost 5 bases, with 14 bases between them. CDR3 sequence reads: CASSPGQTNEQYF. The CDR3 nucleotides are TGTGCCAGCTCTCCTGGACAGACCAACGAGCAGTACTTC.

The CDR3 bases are TGCAGTGCTAGACCAATCTATGGCTACACCTTC. It yields the protein CSARPIYGYTF. This rearrangement joins TRBV20-1 to TRBJ1-2; unclear D gene. V lost 2 bases and J 4 bases, leaving 5 bases between the germline ends. Germline CDR1 reads DFQATT; CDR2 reads SNEGSKA (reference sequence). This CDR3 comprises 11 residues.

This clone was seen just once. The rearrangement links TRBV21-1 to TRBJ2-1; the D call TRBD2 from the table was never checked on the DNA. TRBV21-1 represents a pseudogene. This CDR3 spans 19 amino acids. Here the CDR3 reads CATTAIGLAGSTSYNEQFF. The DNA for the CDR3 is TGTGCCACCACAGCAATTGGACTAGCGGGGTCTACCTCCTACAATGAGCAGTTCTTC.

The chain employs TRBV7-2 and TRBJ2-5, with D possibly being TRBD2 (5 bases). CDR1 is SGHTA and CDR2 is FQGNSA in the germline V gene. CDR3 length equals 13 residues. Trimming left V 4 bases short and J 10 bases short, with 16 bases between. The CDR3 DNA follows: TGTGCCAGCAGCTCTCAAGGTGCTCGGGACCAGTACTTC. Translating it yields CASSSQGARDQYF.

This chain uses TRBV25-1 with TRBJ2-7; 7 bases align to TRBD1. Germline V gives CDR1 MGHDK, CDR2 SYGVNS. This CDR3 is 13 amino acids long. The junction had 5 bases not matched to a gene; V was cut back by 6 bases and J by 3 bases. The CDR3 DNA is TGTGCCAGCAGCCGGGACAGTGGCTACGAGCAGTACTTC. It is translated as CASSRDSGYEQYF.

V gene TRBV12-3 or TRBV12-4 combines with J gene TRBJ2-3; possibly TRBD1 for D (5 bases). V lost 3 bases to trimming and J lost 3 bases, with 7 bases between them. The CDR3 consists of 13 residues. CDR3 protein: CASSFDRTDTQYF. The CDR3 DNA reads TGTGCCAGCAGTTTCGACAGAACAGATACGCAGTATTTT.

This clone has only one observation. The chain joins TRBV6-2 or TRBV6-3 to TRBJ1-5, with D tentatively TRBD1 (5 bases). Trimming removed 5 bases from V and 0 bases from J, with 20 bases in between. CDR1 is MNHEY, CDR2 SVGEGT, per germline. There are 18 residues in the CDR3. In DNA, the CDR3 is TGTGCCAGCAGTCGCCCGGGACTCATCTTACTTAGCAATCAGCCCCAGCATTTT. It translates to CASSRPGLILLSNQPQHF.